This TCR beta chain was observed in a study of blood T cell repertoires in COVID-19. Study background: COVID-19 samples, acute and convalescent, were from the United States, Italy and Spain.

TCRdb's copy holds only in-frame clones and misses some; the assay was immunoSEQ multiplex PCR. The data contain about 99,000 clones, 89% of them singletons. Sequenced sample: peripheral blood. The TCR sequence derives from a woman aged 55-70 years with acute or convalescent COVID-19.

Here the CDR3 reads CASSMGQGAPPQPQHF. In nucleotides, the CDR3 is TGTGCCAGTAGTATGGGGCAGGGGGCTCCTCCTCAGCCCCAGCATTTT. This chain links TRBV19 with TRBJ1-5, with TRBD1 identical over 8 bases. J was trimmed by 6 bases and V by 3 bases; bases with no gene match: 10. The CDR3 totals 16 residues. CDR1 is LNHDA, CDR2 SQIVND, per germline (reference sequence).